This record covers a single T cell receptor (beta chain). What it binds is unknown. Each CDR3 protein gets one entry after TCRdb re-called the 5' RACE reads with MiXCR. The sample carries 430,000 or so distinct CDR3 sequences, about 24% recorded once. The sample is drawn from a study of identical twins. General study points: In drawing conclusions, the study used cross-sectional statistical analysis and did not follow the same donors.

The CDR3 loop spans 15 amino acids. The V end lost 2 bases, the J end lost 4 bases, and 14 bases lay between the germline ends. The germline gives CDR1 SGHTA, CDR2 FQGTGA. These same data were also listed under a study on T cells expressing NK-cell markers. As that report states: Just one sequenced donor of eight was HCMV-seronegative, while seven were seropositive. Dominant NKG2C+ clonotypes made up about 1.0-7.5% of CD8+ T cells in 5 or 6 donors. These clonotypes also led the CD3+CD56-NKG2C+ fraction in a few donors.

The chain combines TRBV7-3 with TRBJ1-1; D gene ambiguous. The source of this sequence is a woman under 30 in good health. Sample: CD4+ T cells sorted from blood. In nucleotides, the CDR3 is TGTGCCAGCAGCTTATATCCGGGCGCGAGCACTGAAGCTTTCTTT. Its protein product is CASSLYPGASTEAFF.